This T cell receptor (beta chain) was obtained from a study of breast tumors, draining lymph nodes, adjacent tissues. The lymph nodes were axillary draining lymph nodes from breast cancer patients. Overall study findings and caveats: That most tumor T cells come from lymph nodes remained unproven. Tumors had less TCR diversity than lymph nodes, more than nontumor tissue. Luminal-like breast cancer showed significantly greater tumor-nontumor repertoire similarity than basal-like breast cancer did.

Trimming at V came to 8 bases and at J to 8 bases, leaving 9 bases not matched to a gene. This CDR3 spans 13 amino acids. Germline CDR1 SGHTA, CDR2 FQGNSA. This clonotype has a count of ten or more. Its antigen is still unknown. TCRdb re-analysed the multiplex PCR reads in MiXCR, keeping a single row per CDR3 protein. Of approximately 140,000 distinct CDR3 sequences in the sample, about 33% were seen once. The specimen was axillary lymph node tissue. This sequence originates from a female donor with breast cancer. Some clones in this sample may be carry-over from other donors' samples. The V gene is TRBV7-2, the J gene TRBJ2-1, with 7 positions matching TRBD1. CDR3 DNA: TGTGCCAGCGAGGGGGCTAAGATCGATGAGCAGTTCTTC. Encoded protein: CASEGAKIDEQFF.